The source of this TCR beta chain is a study of blood T cell repertoires in COVID-19 (dated by TCRdb to the early 2020s). Broadly, across the study: The collaborator samples originated in the United States, Italy and Spain and spanned the acute and convalescent phases of COVID-19. The prospective study material was composed of cDNA or gDNA derived from T cells, B-cell-depleted T cells, or PBMCs. Subjects who had been exposed to COVID-19, were actively infected with it, or had recovered from it provided the deeply sampled blood TCRbeta repertoires that made up the dataset. The repertoires were released in a freely available public database intended as a resource for research on the immune response to SARS-CoV-2. The samples were drawn from two sources: the first 160 participants of the ongoing ImmuneRACE study, and 1,200 or so subjects contributed by 6 global collaborators. A de-identified subject ID, COVID-19 status, age in years and sex were almost always included in the sample metadata. Where available, HLA class I and class II types were taken from metadata supplied by the sample provider and were not determined by assay-based typing. Findings and caveats that apply to the study as a whole: Clinical and demographic metadata were provided uncurated, with the amount varying by source and participant.

As for this clone: Its antigen has not been determined. There are no base qualities to consult, and no much larger clone falls within one base.

Compared with germline, V lacks 3 bases and J lacks 0 bases; bases without a gene match: 7. CDR1 and CDR2 are drawn from the germline V gene (reference sequence): SGHKS, YYEKEE. The cysteine opens and the phenylalanine closes a CDR3 of 16 amino acids. The sequence is cut down to CDR3 DNA, 48 bases in frame from base 1. Each collaborating institution followed its own protocols to collect whole blood in K2EDTA tubes. For TCRbeta analysis, collaborators shipped samples as frozen whole blood, isolated PBMCs, or DNA extracted from either of those sample types. TCRbeta CDR3 regions were amplified from genomic DNA using the immunoSEQ Assay, a bias-controlled multiplex PCR. For the original study's pipeline: Nucleated cell counts per sample were estimated from amplification of reference gene primers within the assay. To quantify the absolute abundance of each unique TCRbeta CDR3 rearrangement, sequence reads were collapsed and filtered. For each sample, productive Simpson clonality was calculated by taking the square root of Simpson's diversity index across productive rearrangements. The immuneACCESS repertoire file appears here via TCRdb, limited to in-frame rearrangements. These files lack a portion of the clones; in checked studies, under half of the deficit traces to unresolved V genes, and the cause of the others is not known. V and J calls and clone size follow that table, whereas D and trimming were derived from the DNA. The sample yields approximately 500,000 clones; approximately 85% were counted once. The ten largest clones add up to approximately 3.2% of the sample.

This receptor was identified in a human donor in a cohort sampled during active COVID-19. This receptor chain uses TRBV5-5 and TRBJ1-2, with 8 central nucleotides matching TRBD1. Sequenced material: peripheral blood. The DNA sequence reads TGTGCCAGCAGCTACCCTGGGACAGGTCCTAACTATGGCTACACCTTC. Translation gives CASSYPGTGPNYGYTF.